The 22 T cell receptor beta chains below all came from one sample that was sequenced in a study of human T cells and chemical hapten exposure. Regarding time point: pre-sensitization, week 0. Specified treatment: therapeutic diphenylcyclopropenone sensitization with weekly scalp DPC. Each CDR3 protein gets one entry after TCRdb re-called the RACE reads with MiXCR. The repertoire holds fewer than 60,000 distinct CDR3 sequences, with about 10% as singletons. Material: whole blood, obtained in connection with sensitization to the hapten diphenylcyclopropenone (DPC). The receptors come from a woman between 40 and 50 years old with alopecia areata. Some clones in this sample may be carry-over from other donors' samples.

This clonotype was observed a few times. V and J are TRBV5-1 and TRBJ2-7; D possibly corresponds to TRBD1 (5 bases). Germline V gene sequence: CDR1 SGHRS, CDR2 YFSETQ. Trimming removed 1 base at V and 5 bases at J, with 13 bases between. The CDR3 totals 14 residues. CDR3 sequence: CASSLIQAIDEQYF. The CDR3 region has the DNA TGCGCCAGCAGCTTGATACAGGCCATCGACGAGCAGTACTTC.

This clonotype was detected a few times. The genes are TRBV7-3 and TRBJ2-6; either TRBD1 or TRBD2 may fit D (5 bases each). V was cut by 5 bases and J by 0 bases, with 14 bases left in between. The CDR3 covers 17 residues. Germline V gene data show CDR1 as SGHTA and CDR2 as FQGTGA. CDR3 DNA: TGTGCCAGCAGCCCGCCGGGACGTAACTCTGGGGCCAACGTCCTGACTTTC. It translates to CASSPPGRNSGANVLTF.

This chain joins TRBV11-2 and TRBJ1-2; D is uncertain. The CDR3 runs 14 residues. The V and J ends lost 2 bases and 8 bases respectively, with 15 bases between them. The germline gives CDR1 SGHAT, CDR2 FQNNGV. CDR3 residues: CASSLTGPGRGYTF. The CDR3 region has the DNA TGTGCCAGCAGCTTAACCGGCCCCGGCAGGGGCTACACCTTC.

This clonotype was observed many times. The chain joins TRBV6-5 to TRBJ1-1; 8 nucleotides match TRBD1. V gave up 7 bases and J gave up 0 bases; unmatched junction bases: 4. The CDR3 is 14 residues long. CDR1 is MNHEY, CDR2 SVGAGI, per germline. CDR3: CASILDRVNTEAFF. The DNA for the CDR3 is TGTGCCAGCATTCTGGACAGGGTGAACACTGAAGCTTTCTTT.

This clonotype was observed a handful of times. The chain combines TRBV7-9 with TRBJ2-4; 10 bases map to TRBD1. With 0 bases clipped from V and 2 bases from J, the junction kept 4 bases outside the gene matches. CDR3 size: 17 residues. The V gene's germline CDR1 is SEHNR and CDR2 FQNEAQ (reference sequence). CDR3 protein: CASSLAGTGDTKNIQYF. DNA of the CDR3: TGTGCCAGCAGCTTAGCCGGGACAGGGGACACCAAAAACATTCAGTACTTC.

This clonotype was counted between two and nine times. This chain joins TRBV6-5 and TRBJ1-1; TRBD1 is a possible D gene (5 bases). The CDR3 extends over 11 amino acids. Germline V gives CDR1 MNHEY, CDR2 SVGAGI. V gave up 3 bases and J gave up 8 bases, with 7 bases separating them. The CDR3 sequence is CASSYAGEAFF. The CDR3 DNA is TGTGCCAGCAGTTATGCAGGGGAAGCTTTCTTT.

This clonotype was found many times. This chain joins TRBV28 and TRBJ2-1; 11 nucleotides line up with TRBD2. From germline, CDR1 is MDHEN and CDR2 SYDVKM. V lost 6 bases, J lost 7 bases, and 11 bases stayed unmatched. There are 16 residues in the CDR3. The CDR3 DNA follows: TGTGCCAGCAGACGACTAGCGGGGACTAGGGGGAATGAGCAGTTCTTC. Amino acid sequence: CASRRLAGTRGNEQFF. Based on the CDR3 plus reference TRBV28 and TRBJ2-1, the full variable domain is DVKVTQSSRYLVKRTGEKVFLECVQDMDHENMFWYRQDPGLGLRLIYFSYDVKMKEKGDIPEGYSVSREKKERFSLILESASTNQTSMYLCASRRLAGTRGNEQFFGPGTRLTVL.

CDR3 in amino acids: CASSLGTITSPLHF. CDR3 in DNA: TGTGCCAGCAGCCTTGGGACAATAACCTCACCCCTCCACTTT. The V and J genes are TRBV14 and TRBJ1-6; D possibly corresponds to TRBD1 (6 bases). V was clipped by 4 bases and J by 10 bases, with 14 bases between them. The germline gives CDR1 SGHDN, CDR2 FVKESK. The CDR3 has 14 residues.

This clonotype was detected only a few times. This chain joins TRBV3-1 and TRBJ1-1; D ambiguous. The V gene lost 4 bases and the J gene lost 11 bases, with 14 bases spanning the gap. The CDR3 has 12 residues. Germline loops: CDR1 LGHDT, CDR2 YNNKEL (reference sequence). The CDR3 loop reads CASSRPTQGAFF. CDR3 coding DNA: TGTGCCAGCAGCCGACCGACACAAGGGGCTTTCTTT.

In this sample, this clonotype turned up many times. CDR3 sequence: CASSFRIAGQNTEAFF. The DNA of the CDR3 is TGTGCCAGCAGCTTCAGAATAGCCGGGCAAAACACTGAAGCTTTCTTT. The V call is TRBV7-9, the J call TRBJ1-1; D ambiguous. The length of the CDR3 is 16 residues. The germline gives CDR1 SEHNR, CDR2 FQNEAQ (reference sequence). V lost 3 bases and J 2 bases, leaving 16 bases between the germline ends.

This chain links TRBV4-2 with TRBJ1-2; the D is unclear. Trimming took 1 base from V and 1 from J, leaving 10 bases between them. Germline CDR1 and CDR2: LGHNA and YNFKEQ. The CDR3 totals 15 residues. The CDR3: CASSQAGQSNYGYTF. The CDR3 bases are TGTGCCAGCAGCCAAGCCGGGCAGAGTAACTATGGCTACACCTTC.

The chain uses TRBV6-4 and TRBJ1-5; 10 bases are shared with TRBD1. This CDR3 region has 17 residues. The germline gives CDR1 MRHNA, CDR2 SNTAGT. V trimming: 0 bases; J trimming: 5 bases; junction bases outside the gene matches: 7. CDR3 loop: CASSDSRDRGPDQPQHF. CDR3 DNA: TGTGCCAGCAGTGACTCCCGGGACAGGGGACCCGATCAGCCCCAGCATTTT.

This clonotype has a count of ten or more. V gene TRBV15 combines with J gene TRBJ1-5, with D possibly TRBD1 on 6 matching bases. The germline V gene has CDR1 LNHNV and CDR2 YYDKDF (reference sequence). This CDR3 is built from 15 residues. V was trimmed by 6 bases and J by 2 bases, leaving 14 bases between them. The CDR3 is CATRSGAPGNQPQHF. CDR3 coding DNA: TGTGCCACCAGGTCGGGGGCCCCGGGCAATCAGCCCCAGCATTTT.

There are a few counts of this clonotype. The genes are TRBV12-5 and TRBJ2-7, with TRBD2 matching 11 bases. V lost 6 bases, J lost 3 bases, and 7 bases stayed unmatched. The germline V gene encodes CDR1 LGHNT and CDR2 FRNRAP. The CDR3 is 15 residues long. The CDR3 sequence is CASGPSSGGIYEQYF. CDR3 coding DNA: TGTGCTAGTGGACCCTCTAGCGGGGGGATCTACGAGCAGTACTTC.

This clonotype appeared many times. The chain recombines TRBV12-3 or TRBV12-4 with TRBJ1-2; no clear D. Trimming left V 1 base short and J 10 bases short, with 10 bases between. The CDR3 has 12 residues. The CDR3 is CASSLVGFDYTF. The DNA for the CDR3 is TGTGCCAGCAGTTTAGTGGGGTTTGACTACACCTTC.

The rearrangement joins TRBV7-9 to TRBJ1-1; D possibly corresponds to TRBD1 (5 bases). The V gene's germline CDR1 is SEHNR and CDR2 FQNEAQ (reference sequence). Deletions cut 1 base from V and 6 bases from J, with 18 bases between. The CDR3 totals 16 residues. The CDR3 nucleotides read TGTGCCAGCAGCTTAGATCGCAGGGCTCGGGACCCTGAAGCTTTCTTT. Translating it yields CASSLDRRARDPEAFF.

This clonotype has ten or more counts. The chain employs TRBV7-2 and TRBJ2-4; 11 bases are a match to TRBD2. The germline V gene encodes CDR1 SGHTA and CDR2 FQGNSA. This CDR3 region has 16 residues. The V segment lost 5 bases and the J segment 3 bases; nucleotides outside the gene matches: 6. The CDR3 loop is CASSTIAGGFKNIQYF. The CDR3 DNA reads TGTGCCAGCAGCACCATAGCGGGAGGGTTCAAAAACATTCAGTACTTC.

This clonotype was seen many times. This chain uses TRBV11-2 with TRBJ1-2; D is undetermined. Looked up from germline, CDR1 is SGHAT and CDR2 is FQNNGV. The CDR3 extends over 17 amino acids. Trimming shortened V by 2 bases and J by 2 bases, and 18 bases separated the two germline ends. The CDR3 loop is CASSLQSVSERNYGYTF. CDR3 DNA: TGTGCCAGCAGCTTACAGTCGGTCTCCGAGAGAAACTATGGCTACACCTTC.

In this sample, this clonotype turned up many times. The J gene is TRBJ2-5, the V gene TRBV29-1; the D call may be TRBD1 or TRBD2 (5 bases each). This CDR3 comprises 13 residues. Germline V gene data show CDR1 as SQVTM and CDR2 as ANQGSEA. V was clipped by 4 bases and J by 5 bases, with 14 bases between them. Here the CDR3 DNA reads TGCAGCGTTGGGAGGTGGGGCGCCGAGACCCAGTACTTC. This translates into CSVGRWGAETQYF.

This clonotype appeared a few times. This rearrangement joins TRBV29-1 to TRBJ2-7; 7 bases line up with TRBD1. V lost 4 bases to trimming and J lost 0 bases; unmatched junction nucleotides: 3. The CDR3 spans 13 residues. The germline V gene encodes CDR1 SQVTM and CDR2 ANQGSEA. The CDR3 bases are TGCAGCGTTGGTGGGGACAGCTCCTACGAGCAGTACTTC. This codes for CSVGGDSSYEQYF.

This clonotype has only a few counts. V and J are TRBV5-3 and TRBJ2-7, with D perhaps matching TRBD1 or TRBD2 (5 bases each). TRBV5-3 is an ORF for which the function is uncertain. There are 16 residues in the CDR3. V gave up 4 bases and J gave up 2 bases, with 19 bases separating them. The CDR3 protein is CARSPRDHAGPYEQYF. The CDR3 DNA is TGTGCCAGAAGCCCCCGGGACCACGCTGGGCCCTACGAGCAGTACTTC.

This clonotype was seen many times. The V call is TRBV20-1, the J call TRBJ1-5; 11 bases agree with TRBD1. CDR3 length equals 16 residues. Looked up from germline, CDR1 is DFQATT and CDR2 is SNEGSKA (reference sequence). After removal of 1 base from V and 7 bases from J, the junction contained 9 bases not matched to a gene. The CDR3 coding sequence is TGCAGTGCTAGAGCCGAGGGACAGGGGGTGTGGCAGCCCCAGCATTTT. It specifies CSARAEGQGVWQPQHF.